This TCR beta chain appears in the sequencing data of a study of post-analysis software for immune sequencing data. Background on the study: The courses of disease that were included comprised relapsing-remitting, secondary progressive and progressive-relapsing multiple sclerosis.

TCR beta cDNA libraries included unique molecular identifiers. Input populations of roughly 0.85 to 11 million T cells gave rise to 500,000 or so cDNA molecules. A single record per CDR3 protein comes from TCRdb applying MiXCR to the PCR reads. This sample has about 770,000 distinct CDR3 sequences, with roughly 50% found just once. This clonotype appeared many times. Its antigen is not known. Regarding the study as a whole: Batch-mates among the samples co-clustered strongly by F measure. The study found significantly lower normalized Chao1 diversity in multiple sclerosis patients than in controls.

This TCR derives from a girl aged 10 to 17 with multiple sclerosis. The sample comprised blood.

The CDR3 nucleotides are TGTGCCAGCAGTTTTGGGGGCACTGAAGCTTTCTTT. This translates into CASSFGGTEAFF. The rearrangement uses TRBV12-3 or TRBV12-4 and TRBJ1-1; weak D call: TRBD1 (5 bases). The length of the CDR3 is 12 residues. Trimming took 3 bases from V and 4 from J, leaving 6 bases between them.